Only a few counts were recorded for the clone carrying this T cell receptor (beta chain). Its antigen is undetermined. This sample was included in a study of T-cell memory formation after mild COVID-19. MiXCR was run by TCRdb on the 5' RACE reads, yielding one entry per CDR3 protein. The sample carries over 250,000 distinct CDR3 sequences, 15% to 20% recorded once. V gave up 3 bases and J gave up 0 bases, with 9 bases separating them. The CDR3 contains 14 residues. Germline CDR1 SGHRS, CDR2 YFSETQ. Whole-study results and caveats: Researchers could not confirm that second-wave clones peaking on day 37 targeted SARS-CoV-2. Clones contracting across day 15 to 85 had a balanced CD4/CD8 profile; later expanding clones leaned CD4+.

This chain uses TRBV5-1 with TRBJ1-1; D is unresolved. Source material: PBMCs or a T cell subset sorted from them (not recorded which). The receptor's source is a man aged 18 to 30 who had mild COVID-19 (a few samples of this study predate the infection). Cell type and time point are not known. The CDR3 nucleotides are TGCGCCAGCAGCTCGGATGGGCTGAACACTGAAGCTTTCTTT. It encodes CASSSDGLNTEAFF.